This entry is about one T cell receptor beta chain. It has no known antigen specificity. Per-base qualities were not stored, and no clone one base away is much larger. Libraries were made using 5' RACE. For sequencing, an Illumina HiSeq 2500 was employed. The second PCR ran for about 7 to 11 cycles and used a J-beta primer mix along with a sample-barcoded 5' primer. A unique molecular identifier was introduced onto each TCR beta cDNA molecule by a template-switch 5' adaptor carrying 12 random nucleotides. Each sample yielded at least 2.5 million CDR3-containing paired-end reads. The Mint cDNA synthesis kit, primed by a TRBC-specific oligonucleotide, was used to synthesize first-strand cDNA from all RNA. Following uracil-DNA glycosylase treatment, all cDNA underwent a first 18-cycle PCR with the universal primers M1SS and BC2_uni_R. The original methods were these. For normalization, 1 million high-quality reads were randomly selected from each sample, with every read carrying a distinct molecular identifier. Reads sharing molecular identifiers were discarded rather than binned into consensus sequences. MiTCR, run with a Q25 quality threshold and the strictest error-elimination algorithm, handled CDR3 identification, clonotype clustering and error correction. Lower-bound total TCR beta diversity was estimated with a nonparametric unseen species model using Euler transformation. The raw public data were reprocessed by TCRdb itself: fastp quality trimming at Q25, MiXCR clonotype calling, in-frame beta chains only. Records with the same CDR3 protein are collapsed into one entry carrying the most frequent genes and DNA. TCRdb, not the original authors, processed these V and J calls. The sample profile shows approximately 810,000 distinct CDR3 sequences; about 36% of them were found once. Roughly 13% of the sample rests with the top ten.

The sample comes from a study of blood T cells in healthy people across ages (dated by TCRdb to between 2014 and 2016). Looking at the study overall: In model experiments, template switching captured roughly one uniquely barcoded TCR beta cDNA molecule for every two T cells. For two donors (one aged 18 to 30 and one aged 80 or older), the study analyzed two additional independent replicas of 1 million unique cDNA reads from the same blood draw. The study measured age-related changes in TCR beta repertoire diversity using deep sequencing normalized with unique cDNA molecular identifiers. To avoid experimental bias, donors of different ages were spread randomly across the sequencing lanes. Four age groups were formed from the donors: young (average around 15 years), middle-aged (around 41), aged (under 70) and long-lived (roughly 81). Results the study describes overall, beyond this receptor: Estimates of total diversity based on one million sequenced T cells were regarded as lower bounds and as underestimates. Observed TCR beta diversity per million T cells fell roughly linearly with age, and a significant reduction was already apparent by age roughly 40. Observed TCR beta diversity correlated strongly with the percentage of naive T cells measured by flow cytometry. Donor CMV infection status was unknown, potentially confounding age-related changes in expanded clonotypes. Compared with the aged group, the long-lived group had more naive CD4+ T cells, fewer expanded clones and increased TCR diversity, a pattern suggesting age selection. Since profiling was done on bulk unsorted PBMCs, naive and antigen-experienced compartments could not be conclusively compared.

V loses 10 bases, J loses 8 bases, and the germline ends lie 20 bases apart. There are 14 amino acids in the CDR3, from cysteine to phenylalanine inclusive. Only CDR3 DNA remains: 42 bases, in frame from the first base. The donors were around 39 Caucasian individuals from Russia, aged 6 to 90 years, who were systemically healthy. Each donor gave roughly 9.5 milliliters of peripheral blood, collected into EDTA-treated Vacutainer tubes. Ficoll-Paque density-gradient centrifugation was used to isolate PBMCs, with at least 6.5 million per sample. Trizol reagent was used to extract total RNA from the PBMCs, yielding at least 6 micrograms per sample. Naive CD45RAhigh/CD27high T cell percentages were measured by flow cytometry on a PBMC aliquot from every donor.

The source material was blood. The sequence is built from TRBV12-3 or TRBV12-4 and TRBJ2-2; a tentative D call is TRBD1 (5 bases match). This TCR derives from a man younger than 30 in good health. Read as DNA, the sequence is TGTGCCACGCTATCCCCAGGGTTTTCGGGGGAGCTGTTTTTT. The resulting protein is CATLSPGFSGELFF.